This T cell receptor beta chain was recorded in a study of blood T cell repertoires in COVID-19. The CDR3 loop spans 13 amino acids. Per germline, CDR1 SGHDT and CDR2 YYEEEE. Trimming stripped 1 base from V and 6 bases from J, with 10 bases between. Method: immunoSEQ multiplex PCR; TCRdb's copy keeps in-frame clones and lacks some. The table shows a few hundred thousand clones, with approximately 83% occurring only once. J is TRBJ1-1 and V is TRBV5-6, with D tentatively TRBD1 (5 bases). The TCR comes from an elderly man with acute or convalescent COVID-19. Sequenced: peripheral blood. The CDR3 DNA reads as TGTGCCAGCAGCTTGTCGTGGGGCGCTGAAGCTTTCTTT. This gives the protein CASSLSWGAEAFF.